These 29 T cell receptor beta chains were sequenced from one sample in a study of a mutant IDH1 vaccine in newly diagnosed glioma. Their cognate antigens are unknown. Measured with immunoSEQ multiplex PCR; TCRdb has only the in-frame clones, and not every one. The sample includes 40,000 to 45,000 clones, 70% to 85% of them seen just once. The time point: week 23, last vaccination. Every vaccination contained 300 ug of the mutant IDH1 20-mer peptide and was paired with topical imiquimod. Sample: PBMCs, taken from a glioma patient whose treatment included an IDH1 peptide vaccine. Source of these receptors: a woman aged 18 to 35 with glioma. Some clones in this sample may be carry-over from other donors' samples.

The rearrangement uses TRBV11-3 and TRBJ2-7; the match to TRBD2 covers 7 bases. The CDR3 loop spans 14 amino acids. Trimming removed 5 bases from V and 5 bases from J; junction bases left unmatched: 9. Germline V gives CDR1 SGHNT, CDR2 YENEEA. The CDR3 DNA sequence: TGTGCCAGCAGCCACGGAGGGAGGGCCAACGAGCAGTACTTC. This encodes CASSHGGRANEQYF. The whole variable domain, remainder taken from reference TRBV11-3 and TRBJ2-7, is EAGVVQSPRYKIIEKKQPVAFWCNPISGHNTLYWYLQNLGQGPELLIRYENEEAVDDSQLPKDRFSAERLKGVDSTLKIQPAELGDSAVYLCASSHGGRANEQYFGPGTRLTVT.

The chain joins TRBV4-2 to TRBJ2-7; D remains ambiguous. The V end was cut by 0 bases, the J end by 5 bases, with 8 bases between. CDR1 and CDR2 (germline): LGHNA, YNFKEQ. The CDR3 is made up of 13 amino acids. The CDR3 loop is CASSQEPRDEQYF. CDR3 nucleotide sequence: TGTGCCAGCAGCCAAGAACCCCGGGACGAGCAGTACTTC.

The chain is built from TRBV11-2 and TRBJ1-5, with D possibly TRBD1 on 5 matching bases. This CDR3 contains 14 residues. Trimming shortened V by 0 bases and J by 4 bases, and 7 bases separated the two germline ends. Germline CDR1 reads SGHAT; CDR2 reads FQNNGV. DNA for the CDR3: TGTGCCAGCAGCTTAGATGGGGGGAATCAGCCCCAGCATTTT. Its protein product is CASSLDGGNQPQHF.

This clone turned up a few times. The genes are TRBV28 and TRBJ2-2; D is unclear. This CDR3 region has 14 residues. Per germline, CDR1 MDHEN and CDR2 SYDVKM. The V end lost 8 bases, the J end lost 4 bases, and 14 bases lay between the germline ends. CDR3 region: CASRTADGTGELFF. CDR3 sequence (DNA): TGTGCCAGCCGGACCGCGGACGGCACCGGGGAGCTGTTTTTT.

The chain combines TRBV27 with TRBJ1-1, with a weak D call TRBD1 (5 bases). CDR3 length equals 13 residues. Per the germline V gene, CDR1 is MNHEY and CDR2 is SMNVEV (reference sequence). V shed 3 bases and J shed 4 bases, with 9 bases lying between them. The CDR3 spells CASSLGVTTEAFF. In DNA form, the CDR3 reads TGTGCCAGCAGTTTGGGGGTTACCACTGAAGCTTTCTTT.

This chain joins TRBV10-3 and TRBJ2-5; 9 bases agree with TRBD2. The length of the CDR3 is 15 residues. The V segment lost 0 bases and the J segment 4 bases; nucleotides outside the gene matches: 3. Germline V gene data show CDR1 as ENHRY and CDR2 as SYGVKD. Written as DNA, the CDR3 is TGTGCCATCAGTGAGTCGGCGGGGGGGACAGAGACCCAGTACTTC. Its protein is CAISESAGGTETQYF.

This clone showed up just a few times. The rearrangement uses TRBV9 and TRBJ2-1, with 8 bases aligning to TRBD2. Germline lookup yields CDR1 SGDLS and CDR2 YYNGEE. The CDR3 runs 14 residues. V dropped 2 bases and J dropped 4; count of bases not matched to a gene: 2. CDR3: CASSVLAGYNEQFF. In DNA form, the CDR3 reads TGTGCCAGCAGCGTGCTAGCGGGTTACAATGAGCAGTTCTTC.

The chain is built from TRBV5-8 and TRBJ1-5; TRBD1 aligns across 10 bases. The germline CDR1 and CDR2 sequences are SGHTS and YDEGEE. This CDR3 is 15 amino acids long. Losses at the gene ends were 4 bases for V and 2 bases for J; bases not matched to a gene: 3. The CDR3 reads CASSAGTGGNQPQHF. The CDR3 nucleotides are TGTGCCAGCAGCGCAGGGACAGGGGGCAATCAGCCCCAGCATTTT.

The V gene is TRBV5-5, the J gene TRBJ2-7; the D gene is possibly TRBD1 (6 bases). Germline assignment: CDR1 SGHKS and CDR2 YYEKEE (reference sequence). CDR3 length equals 14 residues. Trimming took off 0 bases at V and 6 bases at J, with 13 bases between the two ends. CDR3 residues: CASSLGPGDAEQYF. For the CDR3, the DNA is TGTGCCAGCAGCTTGGGTCCAGGGGATGCCGAGCAGTACTTC.

V is TRBV6-5 and J is TRBJ2-1, with D possibly being TRBD2 (6 bases). There are 16 residues in the CDR3. Germline V gene sequence: CDR1 MNHEY, CDR2 SVGAGI. The V gene lost 0 bases and the J gene lost 5 bases, with 14 bases spanning the gap. DNA for the CDR3: TGTGCCAGCAGTTACTCGATCGGGACTGGGAACAATGAGCAGTTCTTC. This gives the protein CASSYSIGTGNNEQFF.

The rearrangement links TRBV2 to TRBJ1-5; tentative D call: TRBD1 (5 bases). This CDR3 is built from 12 residues. V was pared by 7 bases and J by 7 bases, with 11 bases between. Germline V CDR1 and CDR2: SNHLY, FYNNEI. The CDR3 here is CASKNDRQPQHF. CDR3 nucleotides: TGTGCCAGCAAGAATGACAGACAGCCCCAGCATTTT.

This chain connects TRBV7-7 to TRBJ1-5; 8 nucleotides align to TRBD1. Germline V lookup: CDR1 SSHAT, CDR2 FNYEAQ (reference sequence). This CDR3 has 17 amino acids. The V segment lost 5 bases and the J segment 0 bases; nucleotides outside the gene matches: 9. The DNA for the CDR3 is TGTGCCAGCAGCCCCGGACAGGGAGAGCATAGCAATCAGCCCCAGCATTTT. Translation: CASSPGQGEHSNQPQHF.

The chain links TRBV9 to TRBJ2-5; D not resolved. The length of the CDR3 is 15 residues. V lost 4 bases to trimming and J lost 1 base, with 14 bases between them. Germline CDR1 reads SGDLS; CDR2 reads YYNGEE. The CDR3 loop is CASSLRLSFQETQYF. The CDR3 coding sequence is TGTGCCAGCAGCCTCCGACTGTCGTTCCAAGAGACCCAGTACTTC.

In this sample, this clone turned up a few times. This chain connects TRBV2 to TRBJ2-7; 8 bases line up with TRBD1. J gave up 3 bases and V 6 bases, and 7 bases lay outside the gene matches. CDR3 length equals 14 residues. The V gene's germline CDR1 is SNHLY and CDR2 FYNNEI. In DNA form, the CDR3 reads TGTGCCAGCAGGAGACAGGGGTCTGTCTACGAGCAGTACTTC. It codes for CASRRQGSVYEQYF.

The V call is TRBV7-8, the J call TRBJ1-5; 7 bases map to TRBD1. Trimming took 0 bases from V and 8 from J; bases not matched to a gene: 7. This CDR3 region has 15 residues. Germline V gene lookup returns CDR1 SGHVS and CDR2 FQNEAQ. CDR3: CASSLAQGGREPQHF. As DNA, the CDR3 is TGTGCCAGCAGCTTAGCGCAGGGGGGGCGTGAGCCCCAGCATTTT.

CDR3 sequence: CASSAIRGYIQYF. The CDR3 DNA sequence: TGTGCCAGCAGCGCAATCAGGGGATACATTCAGTACTTC. This chain links TRBV7-2 with TRBJ2-4; a possible D gene is TRBD1 (6 bases). This CDR3 has 13 residues. V was trimmed by 5 bases and J by 8 bases, leaving 13 bases between them. Germline V gene data show CDR1 as SGHTA and CDR2 as FQGNSA.

This clone was seen a single time. This chain's CDR3 is CASSLTSTDTQYF. CDR3 in DNA: TGTGCCAGCTCCCTCACTAGCACAGATACGCAGTATTTT. The chain employs TRBV18 and TRBJ2-3; D is unclear. V gave up 6 bases and J gave up 0 bases, with 7 bases separating them. Germline lookup yields CDR1 KGHSH and CDR2 LQKENI. The CDR3 length is 13 residues.

This sequence joins TRBV7-9 and TRBJ2-5; 9 bases are a match to TRBD2. Unmatched junction bases numbered 10, after V lost 4 bases and J lost 4 bases. In germline, CDR1 is SEHNR, CDR2 FQNEAQ (reference sequence). The CDR3 runs 16 residues. The CDR3 region is CASSSDSGRGRETQYF. The CDR3 DNA reads as TGTGCCAGCAGCTCTGATAGCGGGAGAGGGCGAGAGACCCAGTACTTC.

The V call is TRBV6-5, the J call TRBJ1-6, with D perhaps TRBD1 (5 bases). The CDR3 consists of 15 residues. With 5 bases removed from V and 10 bases from J, the gap between germline ends came to 18 bases. CDR1 and CDR2 from the germline V gene are MNHEY and SVGAGI. The CDR3: CASSPLGAIKSPLHF. CDR3 in DNA: TGTGCCAGCAGTCCTCTCGGGGCAATAAAATCACCCCTCCACTTT.

V gene TRBV5-1 combines with J gene TRBJ2-5; D may be TRBD2 (5 bases). The CDR3 has 13 residues. Per germline, CDR1 SGHRS and CDR2 YFSETQ. V lost 0 bases to trimming and J lost 2 bases, with 5 bases between them. CDR3 nucleotide sequence: TGCGCCAGCAGCTTGGGCGGGCAAGAGACCCAGTACTTC. It encodes CASSLGGQETQYF. Full variable domain (missing parts from reference TRBV5-1 and TRBJ2-5): KAGVTQTPRYLIKTRGQQVTLSCSPISGHRSVSWYQQTPGQGLQFLFEYFSETQRNKGNFPGRFSGRQFSNSRSEMNVSTLELGDSALYLCASSLGGQETQYFGPGTRLLVL.

The rearrangement uses TRBV9 and TRBJ2-1; 8 positions match TRBD1. This CDR3 has 14 residues. From germline, CDR1 is SGDLS and CDR2 YYNGEE. Trimming removed 4 bases from V and 7 bases from J; junction bases left unmatched: 7. The CDR3 DNA reads TGTGCCAGCAGCACAGGACAGGGTTGGAATGAGCAGTTCTTC. It codes for CASSTGQGWNEQFF.

The J gene is TRBJ2-7, the V gene TRBV7-8; 7 bases map to TRBD2. There are 15 residues in the CDR3. V dropped 4 bases and J dropped 3; count of bases not matched to a gene: 9. The germline V gene encodes CDR1 SGHVS and CDR2 FQNEAQ. CDR3 loop: CASSSSGTTDYEQYF. The CDR3 nucleotides read TGTGCCAGCAGCTCTAGCGGAACGACGGACTACGAGCAGTACTTC.

The chain has TRBV19 and TRBJ2-3, with D tentatively TRBD2 (5 bases). In germline, CDR1 is LNHDA, CDR2 SQIVND (reference sequence). V shed 6 bases and J shed 3 bases, with 16 bases lying between them. This CDR3 has 15 amino acids. CDR3 sequence reads: CASRLRPSGTDTQYF. The DNA for the CDR3 is TGTGCCAGTAGACTCAGGCCGTCGGGGACAGATACGCAGTATTTT.

The chain employs TRBV5-1 and TRBJ2-2; D assignment may be TRBD1 or TRBD2 (5 bases each). CDR1 is SGHRS and CDR2 is YFSETQ in the germline V gene. Trimming removed 4 bases at V and 6 bases at J, with 16 bases between. This CDR3 is built from 15 residues. CDR3: CASSTSGRLSGELFF. In nucleotides, the CDR3 is TGCGCCAGCAGCACCTCGGGACGGCTCTCCGGGGAGCTGTTTTTT.

The chain carries TRBV5-1 and TRBJ2-7, with a tentative D call TRBD2 (6 bases). The V and J ends lost 0 bases and 4 bases respectively, with 11 bases between them. The CDR3 is made up of 14 amino acids. Per the germline V gene, CDR1 is SGHRS and CDR2 is YFSETQ. The CDR3 sequence: CASSLGGDRYEQYF. CDR3 DNA sequence: TGCGCCAGCAGCTTGGGGGGGGATAGGTACGAGCAGTACTTC.

The chain combines TRBV25-1 with TRBJ1-3; unclear D gene. Germline assignment: CDR1 MGHDK and CDR2 SYGVNS. V was trimmed by 9 bases and J by 8 bases, leaving 14 bases between them. The length of the CDR3 is 12 residues. The CDR3 DNA reads TGTGCCAGGACCCTGGGGAGGCACACCATATATTTT. It encodes CARTLGRHTIYF. Looking up the rest from reference TRBV25-1 and TRBJ1-3 gives the full variable domain: EADIYQTPRYLVIGTGKKITLECSQTMGHDKMYWYQQDPGMELHLIHYSYGVNSTEKGDLSSESTVSRIRTEHFPLTLESARPSHTSQYLCARTLGRHTIYFGEGSWLTVV.

The J gene is TRBJ1-1, the V gene TRBV27; 10 bases fit TRBD1. The trim removed 2 bases at V and 6 bases at J, leaving 6 bases unmatched. Germline V CDR1 and CDR2: MNHEY, SMNVEV (reference sequence). CDR3 size: 15 residues. The CDR3 sequence is CASSLRDRGGSEAFF. The CDR3 DNA reads as TGTGCCAGCAGTTTACGGGACAGGGGTGGATCTGAAGCTTTCTTT.

This chain links TRBV28 with TRBJ2-7; 7 bases match TRBD2. The J segment lost 2 bases and the V segment lost 6 bases, leaving 4 bases of the junction unmatched. Per germline, CDR1 MDHEN and CDR2 SYDVKM. The CDR3 consists of 13 residues. As DNA, the CDR3 is TGTGCCAGCAGCCTAGCGGAGACCTACGAGCAGTACTTC. Translating it yields CASSLAETYEQYF.

The gene calls are TRBV6-5 and TRBJ1-3; D is ambiguous. CDR3 length equals 16 residues. Looked up from germline, CDR1 is MNHEY and CDR2 is SVGAGI. The V end lost 0 bases, the J end lost 2 bases, and 11 bases lay between the germline ends. The DNA of the CDR3 is TGTGCCAGCAGTTACTCAGCCCGGGTCCCTGGAAACACCATATATTTT. Translated, it gives CASSYSARVPGNTIYF.